This T cell receptor beta chain originates from a study of OX40 agonist ivuxolimab in advanced cancers. Overall study context: Patients received the agonistic anti-OX40 (CD134) antibody ivuxolimab. Patients received intravenous ivuxolimab every 2 weeks at 0.01 to 10 mg/kg. Enrolled patients in dose escalation had cancers that were hepatocellular carcinoma, melanoma, renal cell or head and neck cancer.

Concerning this clone itself: Its antigen is currently unknown.

Clones were sequenced by immunoSEQ multiplex PCR, and TCRdb holds only the in-frame ones, with some missing. The data show about 70,000 clones, with about 89% seen just once and over 10% held by the top ten. The CDR3 length is 15 residues. With 2 bases clipped from V and 6 bases from J, the junction kept 9 bases outside the gene matches. Germline V lookup: CDR1 SEHNR, CDR2 FQNEAQ (reference sequence). Overall study results and limits: In the 0.1 to 3.0 mg/kg range, CD4+ and CD8+ blood T cells had expanded clonally by week 6.

The source material was CD4+ or CD8+ T cells sorted from blood, sampled in a trial of the OX40 agonist ivuxolimab. This chain joins TRBV7-9 and TRBJ2-7; 8 bases map to TRBD2. The sequence derives from an adult with an advanced solid tumor such as melanoma, head and neck, liver or kidney cancer. CDR3 DNA: TGTGCCAGCAGCTTACTAGGACTAGCTACCGGCGAGCAGTACTTC. Residues: CASSLLGLATGEQYF.